This entry lists 28 T cell receptor beta chains sequenced from one sample in a study of a mutant IDH1 vaccine in newly diagnosed glioma. Noted time point: week 5, during vaccination. Each vaccine dose was 300 ug of mutant IDH1 20-mer peptide, with topical imiquimod. The antigens of these receptors remain unknown. Using immunoSEQ multiplex PCR, the repertoire was profiled, and TCRdb retains in-frame clones only, with some absent. The data show tens of thousands of clones, 70% to 90% seen once. This specimen consisted of PBMCs, obtained from a glioma patient whose treatment included an IDH1 peptide vaccine. Receptors originate from a man aged 18 to 30 with glioma.

V and J are TRBV5-8 and TRBJ1-1; D is unresolved. This CDR3 is built from 14 residues. Germline V gives CDR1 SGHTS, CDR2 YDEGEE. Between the trimmed V and J ends, which lost 1 base and 0 bases, there was a span of 7 bases. CDR3 region: CASSLRRMNTEAFF. The CDR3 bases are TGTGCCAGCAGCTTGCGACGGATGAACACTGAAGCTTTCTTT.

V is TRBV7-9 and J is TRBJ1-2; D remains unclear. CDR1 and CDR2 from the germline V gene are SEHNR and FQNEAQ (reference sequence). The CDR3 sequence is 14 residues long. V lost 5 bases and J lost 3, with 13 bases in between. The CDR3 DNA is TGTGCCAGCAGCAGTCCGAGCGCGGACTATGGCTACACCTTC. Translated: CASSSPSADYGYTF.

V usage is TRBV30 and J usage is TRBJ2-6; no reliable D call. Trimming cost V 3 bases and J 0 bases, with 18 bases left between them. CDR3 size: 18 residues. Per germline, CDR1 GTSNPN and CDR2 SVGIG (reference sequence). CDR3 in DNA: TGTGCCTGGAGGCCCGGAAGAAGTCTTTACTCTGGGGCCAACGTCCTGACTTTC. Residues: CAWRPGRSLYSGANVLTF.

The chain uses TRBV27 and TRBJ2-7, with TRBD2 matching 13 bases. The V gene's germline CDR1 is MNHEY and CDR2 SMNVEV (reference sequence). The CDR3 loop spans 16 amino acids. V was clipped by 5 bases and J by 2 bases; unmatched bases: 6. In DNA form, the CDR3 reads TGTGCCAGCAGTCAGAAGGGACTAGCGGGACCCTACGAGCAGTACTTC. Its translation is CASSQKGLAGPYEQYF.

The chain links TRBV2 to TRBJ2-6, with unresolved D. With 6 bases removed from V and 0 bases from J, the gap between germline ends came to 9 bases. This CDR3 has 15 amino acids. CDR1 and CDR2 (germline): SNHLY, FYNNEI. The CDR3 here is CASRKSSSGANVLTF. The CDR3 DNA reads TGTGCCAGCAGGAAAAGCAGCTCTGGGGCCAACGTCCTGACTTTC.

The chain employs TRBV6-1 and TRBJ1-4; 8 bases are shared with TRBD1. Losses at the gene ends were 6 bases for V and 0 bases for J; bases not matched to a gene: 3. CDR1 and CDR2 (germline): MNHNS, SASEGT. This CDR3 has 15 amino acids. The CDR3 nucleotides read TGTGCCAGCAGACGACAGGGGCCAACTAATGAAAAACTGTTTTTT. Its translation: CASRRQGPTNEKLFF.

V usage is TRBV9 and J usage is TRBJ2-2; no clear D. In germline, CDR1 is SGDLS, CDR2 YYNGEE. CDR3 length: 12 residues. V was trimmed by 3 bases and J by 2 bases, leaving 2 bases between them. This CDR3 reads CASSANTGELFF. For the CDR3, the DNA is TGTGCCAGCAGCGCAAACACCGGGGAGCTGTTTTTT.

The genes are TRBV30 and TRBJ1-6, with D hard to call. CDR1 GTSNPN and CDR2 SVGIG come from the germline V gene (reference sequence). V lost 3 bases and J 7 bases, leaving 10 bases between the germline ends. This CDR3 has 13 residues. DNA for the CDR3: TGTGCCTGGAGCCTCACTGAGAATTCACCCCTCCACTTT. As protein: CAWSLTENSPLHF.

CDR3 protein: CASSQGPLRKVSGNTIYF. The CDR3 bases are TGCGCCAGCAGCCAAGGGCCTCTTCGAAAGGTCTCTGGAAACACCATATATTTT. The rearrangement uses TRBV4-1 and TRBJ1-3; the D is unclear. Per the germline V gene, CDR1 is MGHRA and CDR2 is YSYEKL. V lost 1 base and J 0 bases, leaving 16 bases between the germline ends. CDR3 length: 18 amino acids.

The rearrangement links TRBV6-4 to TRBJ1-6; 12 bases match TRBD1. The trim removed 6 bases at V and 9 bases at J, leaving 3 bases unmatched. Germline V gene sequence: CDR1 MRHNA, CDR2 SNTAGT. There are 14 residues in the CDR3. The CDR3 DNA sequence: TGTGCCAGCAGGGGACAGGGGGCAGGTTCACCCCTCCACTTT. It specifies CASRGQGAGSPLHF.

The chain employs TRBV5-5 and TRBJ2-2; 7 bases map to TRBD1. The CDR3 runs to 15 residues. Losses at the gene ends were 2 bases for V and 8 bases for J; bases not matched to a gene: 9. The germline V gene encodes CDR1 SGHKS and CDR2 YYEKEE (reference sequence). CDR3 loop: CASSFGTVGGGELFF. In DNA form, the CDR3 reads TGTGCCAGCAGCTTCGGGACAGTCGGTGGTGGGGAGCTGTTTTTT.

This rearrangement joins TRBV28 to TRBJ1-1, with 7 bases lining up with TRBD1. The germline V gene has CDR1 MDHEN and CDR2 SYDVKM. The J segment lost 5 bases and the V segment lost 1 base, leaving 4 bases of the junction unmatched. CDR3 length: 14 amino acids. The CDR3 region is CASSLSQGVTEAFF. The CDR3 DNA follows: TGTGCCAGCAGTTTATCGCAGGGGGTGACTGAAGCTTTCTTT.

The rearrangement uses TRBV5-5 and TRBJ2-7, with 8 bases that match TRBD1. Germline V CDR1 and CDR2: SGHKS, YYEKEE (reference sequence). This CDR3 is built from 13 residues. Trimming took 1 base from V and 4 from J; bases not matched to a gene: 1. This chain's CDR3 is CASSLQGAYEQYF. As DNA, the CDR3 is TGTGCCAGCAGCTTGCAGGGGGCTTACGAGCAGTACTTC.

V is TRBV10-1 and J is TRBJ1-2; TRBD1 might be the D (5 bases). Per the germline V gene, CDR1 is WNHNN and CDR2 is SYGVQD (reference sequence). V lost 6 bases and J lost 4, with 12 bases in between. CDR3 length: 13 residues. CDR3 bases: TGCGCCAGCAGCCCGGGACGGTTCTATGGCTACACCTTC. Translated, it gives CASSPGRFYGYTF.

This clone was recorded once. The chain uses TRBV7-2 and TRBJ2-7; tentatively, D is TRBD2 (5 bases). This CDR3 is 14 amino acids long. Trimming shortened V by 11 bases and J by 0 bases, and 17 bases separated the two germline ends. The germline gives CDR1 SGHTA, CDR2 FQGNSA. For the CDR3, the DNA is TGTGCCTCCCGGCGGGCTGCCAACTCCTACGAGCAGTACTTC. This gives the protein CASRRAANSYEQYF.

The chain uses TRBV4-2 and TRBJ1-5; D might be TRBD1 (6 bases). This CDR3 is built from 16 residues. Germline values: CDR1 LGHNA, CDR2 YNFKEQ. Trimming stripped 1 base from V and 3 bases from J, with 13 bases between. CDR3: CASSQVNRDPNQPQHF. For the CDR3, the DNA is TGTGCCAGCAGCCAAGTGAACAGGGACCCCAATCAGCCCCAGCATTTT.

CDR3: CASSLRGNQPQHF. CDR3 DNA sequence: TGTGCCAGCAGCTTACGGGGGAATCAGCCCCAGCATTTT. The chain joins TRBV7-2 to TRBJ1-5, with D possibly matching TRBD1 (5 bases). In germline, CDR1 is SGHTA, CDR2 FQGNSA. V gave up 2 bases and J gave up 4 bases, with 6 bases separating them. This CDR3 contains 13 residues.

The genes are TRBV13 and TRBJ2-7; tentative D call: TRBD1 (6 bases). Trimming took off 4 bases at V and 6 bases at J, with 16 bases between the two ends. CDR3 size: 14 residues. CDR1 is PRHDT and CDR2 is FYEKMQ in the germline V gene (reference sequence). In DNA, the CDR3 is TGTGCCAGCAGCTACGGTAGGGCAGGGGCCGAGCAGTACTTC. The encoded protein is CASSYGRAGAEQYF.

Notes on this clone: The junction departs from the called germline gene at one end, perhaps through a read error. The CDR3 nucleotides read TGCAGTGCAAGAGCCGCACGGGAGCAGTACTTC. This sequence encodes CSARAAREQYF. The rearrangement uses TRBV20-1 and TRBJ2-7; D ambiguous. The CDR3 consists of 11 residues. The germline V gene encodes CDR1 DFQATT and CDR2 SNEGSKA (reference sequence).

The chain links TRBV6-6 to TRBJ2-5; perhaps TRBD1 as D (5 bases). CDR3 length: 14 residues. CDR1 is MNHNY and CDR2 is SVGAGI in the germline V gene (reference sequence). V was pared by 7 bases and J by 1 base, with 13 bases between. The chain's CDR3 is CASIRGGAQETQYF. The CDR3 DNA follows: TGTGCCAGCATCCGTGGTGGGGCCCAAGAGACCCAGTACTTC.

The chain has TRBV2 and TRBJ1-2; TRBD1 matches 9 bases. The trim removed 6 bases at V and 5 bases at J, leaving 4 bases unmatched. The germline CDR1 and CDR2 sequences are SNHLY and FYNNEI. CDR3 length equals 13 residues. The CDR3 sequence is CASSGTGNYGYTF. The CDR3 bases are TGTGCCAGCAGCGGGACAGGGAATTATGGCTACACCTTC.

By proportion, this clone is medium-sized. This rearrangement joins TRBV4-2 to TRBJ2-3, with 8 bases matching TRBD2. Germline V gene lookup returns CDR1 LGHNA and CDR2 YNFKEQ. This CDR3 is built from 15 residues. The trim removed 2 bases at V and 2 bases at J, leaving 3 bases unmatched. DNA of the CDR3: TGTGCCAGCAGCCAAAAGACTAGCGACACAGATACGCAGTATTTT. Translation gives CASSQKTSDTDTQYF.

The rearrangement uses TRBV4-3 and TRBJ2-2; 7 bases align to TRBD2. Germline CDR1 and CDR2: LGHNA and YSLEER. The CDR3 is 15 residues long. The V segment lost 4 bases and the J segment 1 base; nucleotides outside the gene matches: 3. The CDR3 loop is CASSLLAGNTGELFF. In DNA, the CDR3 is TGCGCCAGCAGCCTTTTAGCGGGGAACACCGGGGAGCTGTTTTTT.

The rearrangement links TRBV30 to TRBJ1-2, with unresolved D. The V end was cut by 0 bases, the J end by 4 bases, with 9 bases between. This CDR3 has 13 amino acids. Germline CDR1 reads GTSNPN; CDR2 reads SVGIG (reference sequence). The CDR3 loop is CAWSVGDFYGYTF. The DNA of the CDR3 is TGTGCCTGGAGTGTCGGGGATTTCTATGGCTACACCTTC.

This chain connects TRBV19 to TRBJ2-7; TRBD1 agrees at 8 bases. The junction had 8 bases not matched to a gene; V was cut back by 7 bases and J by 0 bases. CDR3 size: 15 residues. CDR1 and CDR2 from the germline V gene are LNHDA and SQIVND (reference sequence). The CDR3 sequence is CASTAGTGASYEQYF. DNA for the CDR3: TGTGCCAGTACGGCCGGGACAGGAGCCTCCTACGAGCAGTACTTC.

V gene TRBV6-5 combines with J gene TRBJ1-1; TRBD1 might be the D (6 bases). This CDR3 region has 12 residues. Per the germline V gene, CDR1 is MNHEY and CDR2 is SVGAGI. The V and J ends lost 5 bases and 5 bases respectively, with 9 bases between them. CDR3 DNA sequence: TGTGCCAGCAGTCAAGGGGGGACTGAAGCTTTCTTT. Translation gives CASSQGGTEAFF.

The chain couples TRBV7-2 to TRBJ2-7; 14 nucleotides line up with TRBD2. Germline V gene sequence: CDR1 SGHTA, CDR2 FQGNSA. This CDR3 is built from 18 residues. Unmatched junction bases numbered 14, after V lost 5 bases and J lost 5 bases. The CDR3 sequence: CASSPQGLAGGTRDEQYF. The CDR3 DNA sequence: TGTGCCAGCAGCCCGCAAGGACTAGCGGGAGGAACAAGAGACGAGCAGTACTTC.

The chain joins TRBV7-2 to TRBJ2-3; TRBD1 or TRBD2 may be the D gene (8 bases each). Germline V gives CDR1 SGHTA, CDR2 FQGNSA. Deletions cut 7 bases from V and 11 bases from J, with 28 bases between. The length of the CDR3 is 16 residues. The CDR3 loop reads CASTSLGAGGAGGQYF. The CDR3 bases are TGTGCCAGCACCTCACTCGGGGCAGGGGGCGCGGGGGGGCAGTATTTT.